The 20 T cell receptor beta chains below come from one sample, sequenced in a study of regulatory T cells in long-lasting Graves disease. Time point described: newly diagnosed GD, antithyroid drugs for less than 3 months. With RNA extracted from PBMCs as input, the TCR library was made. Building the TCR beta libraries relied on iRepertoire HTBI primers, and CDR3 regions underwent Arm-PCR. From the multiplex PCR reads, TCRdb called clonotypes with MiXCR, one entry per CDR3 protein. The data contain about 460,000 distinct CDR3 sequences, 12% to 15% of them singletons. This sample was also put to use in a study of T cells in Graves' hyperthyroidism and ophthalmopathy.

This specimen consisted of peripheral blood mononuclear cells (PBMCs), obtained at new diagnosis, from a patient treated with antithyroid drugs. Receptor source: a woman aged 50 to 60 with Graves disease.

This clonotype was picked up many times. The chain couples TRBV12-3 or TRBV12-4 to TRBJ2-1, with D maybe TRBD2 (6 bases). This CDR3 region has 15 residues. With 3 bases removed from V and 4 bases from J, the gap between germline ends came to 13 bases. The CDR3: CASSFLRGVYNEQFF. The CDR3 nucleotides read TGTGCCAGCAGTTTCCTGCGGGGAGTGTACAATGAGCAGTTCTTC.

The V call is TRBV24-1, the J call TRBJ2-2; no definite D call. The CDR3 length is 17 residues. Trimming pared 5 bases from V and 1 base from J, leaving 16 bases between. Germline-derived CDR1 and CDR2 are KGHDR and SFDVKD. The CDR3 DNA reads TGTGCCACCAGTGCCAGATCCGGTCTATGGAACACCGGGGAGCTGTTTTTT. This codes for CATSARSGLWNTGELFF.

This clonotype was seen ten or more times. CDR3 loop: CASSLAAGGLNTEAFF. The CDR3 nucleotides are TGTGCCAGCAGTTTAGCTGCAGGGGGCTTGAACACTGAAGCTTTCTTT. This chain links TRBV27 with TRBJ1-1, with 8 bases aligning to TRBD1. The junction had 5 bases not matched to a gene; V was cut back by 2 bases and J by 0 bases. Looked up from germline, CDR1 is MNHEY and CDR2 is SMNVEV (reference sequence). The CDR3 has 16 amino acids.

The table lists this clonotype with many counts. This sequence joins TRBV12-3 or TRBV12-4 and TRBJ1-4; D gene unclear. Trimming cost V 3 bases and J 1 base, with 9 bases left between them. The CDR3 spans 15 residues. CDR3 loop: CASSFPEGTNEKLFF. The CDR3 coding sequence is TGTGCCAGCAGTTTCCCTGAGGGAACTAATGAAAAACTGTTTTTT.

This clonotype was picked up many times. V usage is TRBV4-1 and J usage is TRBJ1-1; TRBD1 might be the D (6 bases). The CDR3 contains 14 residues. V shed 5 bases and J shed 6 bases, with 16 bases lying between them. CDR1 and CDR2 from the germline V gene are MGHRA and YSYEKL. CDR3 region: CASSYRQEVPEAFF. CDR3 sequence (DNA): TGCGCCAGCAGCTACCGACAGGAGGTCCCTGAAGCTTTCTTT.

The J gene is TRBJ1-4, the V gene TRBV28; D is possibly TRBD1 (5 bases). CDR3 length equals 14 residues. The V end lost 0 bases, the J end lost 5 bases, and 7 bases lay between the germline ends. Germline V CDR1 and CDR2: MDHEN, SYDVKM. CDR3 loop: CASSLWGGNEKLFF. CDR3 nucleotides: TGTGCCAGCAGTTTATGGGGGGGAAATGAAAAACTGTTTTTT.

This clonotype appeared many times. This rearrangement joins TRBV2 to TRBJ2-5; D ambiguous. Germline V gene lookup returns CDR1 SNHLY and CDR2 FYNNEI. The CDR3 sequence is 11 residues long. V was pared by 6 bases and J by 2 bases, with 4 bases between. Here the CDR3 DNA reads TGTGCCAGCAGCACACAAGAGACCCAGTACTTC. Translating it yields CASSTQETQYF. The complete variable domain, with remaining parts taken from reference TRBV2 and TRBJ2-5, reads EPEVTQTPSHQVTQMGQEVILRCVPISNHLYFYWYRQILGQKVEFLVSFYNNEISEKSEIFDDQFSVERPDGSNFTLKIRSTKLEDSAMYFCASSTQETQYFGPGTRLLVL.

This clonotype was counted ten times or more. The chain recombines TRBV7-3 with TRBJ2-1, with 8 bases identical to TRBD2. Germline CDR1 is SGHTA and CDR2 is FQGTGA. The CDR3 has 15 amino acids. Trimming at V came to 5 bases and at J to 4 bases, leaving 7 bases not matched to a gene. This chain's CDR3 is CASSPSGSYYNEQFF. The CDR3 coding sequence is TGTGCCAGCAGCCCCAGCGGGAGTTATTACAATGAGCAGTTCTTC.

The genes are TRBV3-1 and TRBJ2-6; D is ambiguous. This CDR3 is built from 16 residues. V dropped 3 bases and J dropped 0 bases, with 9 bases sitting between them. The germline V gene encodes CDR1 LGHDT and CDR2 YNNKEL (reference sequence). In nucleotides, the CDR3 is TGTGCCAGCAGCCACAGTCCGGACTCTGGGGCCAACGTCCTGACTTTC. This translates into CASSHSPDSGANVLTF.

This clonotype was seen at least ten times. The chain couples TRBV5-1 to TRBJ1-4; a weak D match, TRBD1 (5 bases). The CDR3 consists of 14 residues. Germline V gene data show CDR1 as SGHRS and CDR2 as YFSETQ. The germline V and J ends were trimmed by 0 bases and 8 bases, with 11 bases remaining between them. CDR3: CASSLGRVGEKLFF. CDR3 DNA: TGCGCCAGCAGCTTGGGCAGGGTAGGAGAAAAACTGTTTTTT. Drawing the rest from reference TRBV5-1 and TRBJ1-4, the complete variable domain is KAGVTQTPRYLIKTRGQQVTLSCSPISGHRSVSWYQQTPGQGLQFLFEYFSETQRNKGNFPGRFSGRQFSNSRSEMNVSTLELGDSALYLCASSLGRVGEKLFFGSGTQLSVL.

This clonotype was seen many times. J is TRBJ2-3 and V is TRBV28; D is unresolved. Deletions cut 5 bases from V and 0 bases from J, with 9 bases between. This CDR3 region has 14 residues. CDR1 is MDHEN, CDR2 SYDVKM, per germline. In DNA form, the CDR3 reads TGTGCCAGCAGTCCCCAAAGCAGCACAGATACGCAGTATTTT. Protein product: CASSPQSSTDTQYF.

There are many counts of this clonotype. The chain links TRBV5-1 to TRBJ2-1, with 10 bases lining up with TRBD2. The CDR3 sequence is 15 residues long. V was clipped by 2 bases and J by 5 bases; unmatched bases: 4. CDR1 and CDR2 from the germline V gene are SGHRS and YFSETQ. CDR3 coding DNA: TGCGCCAGCAGCTTAACTAGCGGGAACCACAATGAGCAGTTCTTC. It yields the protein CASSLTSGNHNEQFF.

This clonotype has ten or more counts. The J gene is TRBJ1-1, the V gene TRBV30, with TRBD1 matching 9 bases. V trimming: 5 bases; J trimming: 3 bases; junction bases outside the gene matches: 10. CDR1 is GTSNPN, CDR2 SVGIG, per germline (reference sequence). This CDR3 has 15 residues. CDR3 sequence (DNA): TGTGCCTGGCTCACATACAGGGGGCATTACACTGAAGCTTTCTTT. Amino acids: CAWLTYRGHYTEAFF.

This clonotype was seen at least ten times. The chain carries TRBV29-1 and TRBJ2-1; 9 nucleotides align to TRBD2. Germline V gene lookup returns CDR1 SQVTM and CDR2 ANQGSEA. J was trimmed by 9 bases and V by 4 bases; bases with no gene match: 13. The CDR3 loop spans 15 amino acids. CDR3 protein: CSVVIPRTSVVEQFF. CDR3 nucleotide sequence: TGCAGCGTTGTGATTCCCAGGACTAGCGTGGTTGAGCAGTTCTTC.

This clonotype was seen a handful of times. The rearrangement joins TRBV2 to TRBJ2-6, with 10 bases that match TRBD1. Germline V gene lookup returns CDR1 SNHLY and CDR2 FYNNEI. J lost 2 bases, V lost 6 bases, and 7 bases had no gene match. The CDR3 runs 17 residues. The CDR3 sequence: CASRFGTGETGANVLTF. CDR3 bases: TGTGCCAGCAGGTTCGGGACAGGGGAAACTGGGGCCAACGTCCTGACTTTC.

Ten or more counts support this clonotype. The rearrangement joins TRBV20-1 to TRBJ2-7; 9 bases are a match to TRBD1. The CDR3 consists of 18 residues. Trimming cost V 6 bases and J 2 bases; bases outside gene matches: 20. Germline V gives CDR1 DFQATT, CDR2 SNEGSKA (reference sequence). CDR3 in amino acids: CSAKTTGQGFFGTYEQYF. The DNA of the CDR3 is TGCAGTGCAAAAACCACGGGACAGGGTTTTTTCGGCACCTACGAGCAGTACTTC.

This clonotype was counted at least ten times. The rearrangement joins TRBV7-8 to TRBJ2-1; TRBD2 matches at 14 bases. This CDR3 comprises 18 residues. The ends lost 3 bases at V and 1 base at J; junction bases unmatched: 5. Germline CDR1 reads SGHVS; CDR2 reads FQNEAQ. The chain's CDR3 is CASSFGTSGSGSYNEQFF. The CDR3 DNA follows: TGTGCCAGCAGCTTTGGGACTAGCGGGAGTGGGTCCTACAATGAGCAGTTCTTC. The full variable domain, with the rest looked up from reference TRBV7-8 and TRBJ2-1, is GAGVSQSPRYKVAKRGQDVALRCDPISGHVSLFWYQQALGQGPEFLTYFQNEAQLDKSGLPSDRFFAERPEGSVSTLKIQRTQQEDSAVYLCASSFGTSGSGSYNEQFFGPGTRLTVL.

This clonotype was detected a few times. This rearrangement joins TRBV28 to TRBJ1-2, with 11 bases lining up with TRBD1. V shed 8 bases and J 6 bases; nucleotides not matched to a gene: 2. Germline-derived CDR1 and CDR2 are MDHEN and SYDVKM. The CDR3 sequence is 12 residues long. CDR3 nucleotides: TGTGCCAGCTGGGGACAGGGGGATGGCTACACCTTC. Translated: CASWGQGDGYTF.

The table lists this clonotype with a few counts. This chain joins TRBV28 and TRBJ1-2; no clear D gene. Germline V lookup: CDR1 MDHEN, CDR2 SYDVKM. This CDR3 has 14 residues. The ends were cut back, 5 bases at V and 0 bases at J, with 10 bases in the middle. Here the CDR3 reads CASSPSQTNYGYTF. Here the CDR3 DNA reads TGTGCCAGCAGTCCCTCCCAGACTAACTATGGCTACACCTTC.

This clonotype was detected ten times or more. The chain is built from TRBV28 and TRBJ2-7; 8 positions agree with TRBD1. Per the germline V gene, CDR1 is MDHEN and CDR2 is SYDVKM. V trimming: 5 bases; J trimming: 2 bases; junction bases outside the gene matches: 11. This CDR3 comprises 16 residues. CDR3 bases: TGTGCCAGCAGTCCCTGGCCTCAGGGGGCTACCTACGAGCAGTACTTC. Translation: CASSPWPQGATYEQYF.